This TCR beta chain was sequenced during a study of OX40 agonist ivuxolimab in advanced cancers. Study observations and caveats: The antigen specificity of the peripheral T cells (those that were expanded) was not determined.

The data were produced by immunoSEQ multiplex PCR, yet TCRdb's version contains in-frame clones alone and is incomplete. The sample holds about 20,000 clones, 65% to 90% seen once. About this clone itself: Its antigen is not identified.

The CDR3 runs 13 residues. With 7 bases removed from V and 6 bases from J, the gap between germline ends came to 16 bases. Germline V gene sequence: CDR1 LNHDA, CDR2 SQIVND (reference sequence). The sequencing used CD4+ or CD8+ T cells sorted from blood, collected in a trial of the OX40 agonist ivuxolimab. This receptor was obtained from an adult with an advanced solid tumor such as melanoma, head and neck, liver or kidney cancer. V is TRBV19 and J is TRBJ2-7, with D possibly matching TRBD1 (5 bases). The CDR3 nucleotides are TGTGCCAGTAACCAGGGTCTCCAGGGCGAGCAGTACTTC. Translation gives CASNQGLQGEQYF.